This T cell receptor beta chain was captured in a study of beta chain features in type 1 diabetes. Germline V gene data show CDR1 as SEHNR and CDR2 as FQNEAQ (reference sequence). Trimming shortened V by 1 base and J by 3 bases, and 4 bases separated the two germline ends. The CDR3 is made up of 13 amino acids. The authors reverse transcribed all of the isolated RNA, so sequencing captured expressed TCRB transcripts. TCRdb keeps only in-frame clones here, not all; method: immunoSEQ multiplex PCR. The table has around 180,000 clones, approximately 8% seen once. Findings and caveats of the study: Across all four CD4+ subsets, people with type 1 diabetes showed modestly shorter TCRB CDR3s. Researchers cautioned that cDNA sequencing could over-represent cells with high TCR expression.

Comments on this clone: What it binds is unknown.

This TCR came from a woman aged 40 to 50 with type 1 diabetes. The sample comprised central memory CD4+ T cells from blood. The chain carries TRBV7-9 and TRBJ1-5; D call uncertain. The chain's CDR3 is CASSLGNNQPQHF. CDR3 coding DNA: TGTGCCAGCAGCTTAGGTAACAATCAGCCCCAGCATTTT.